A few counts support the clone carrying this TCR beta chain. MiXCR, applied by TCRdb to the RT-PCR reads, yields one record per CDR3 protein. This sample has about 680,000 distinct CDR3 sequences, with approximately 15% found just once. V was shortened by 0 bases and J by 4 bases, with 12 bases between the two germline ends. The CDR3 is made up of 15 amino acids. CDR1 and CDR2 (germline): DFQATT, SNEGSKA (reference sequence). This TCR was recovered from a female donor in good health, serving as a healthy control. Sequenced: memory CD4+ T cells from blood. The chain has TRBV20-1 and TRBJ2-2; D is perhaps TRBD2 (5 bases). The CDR3 DNA follows: TGCAGTGCTAGAGACCAAGCCGGAGGCACCGGGGAGCTGTTTTTT. Protein sequence: CSARDQAGGTGELFF.